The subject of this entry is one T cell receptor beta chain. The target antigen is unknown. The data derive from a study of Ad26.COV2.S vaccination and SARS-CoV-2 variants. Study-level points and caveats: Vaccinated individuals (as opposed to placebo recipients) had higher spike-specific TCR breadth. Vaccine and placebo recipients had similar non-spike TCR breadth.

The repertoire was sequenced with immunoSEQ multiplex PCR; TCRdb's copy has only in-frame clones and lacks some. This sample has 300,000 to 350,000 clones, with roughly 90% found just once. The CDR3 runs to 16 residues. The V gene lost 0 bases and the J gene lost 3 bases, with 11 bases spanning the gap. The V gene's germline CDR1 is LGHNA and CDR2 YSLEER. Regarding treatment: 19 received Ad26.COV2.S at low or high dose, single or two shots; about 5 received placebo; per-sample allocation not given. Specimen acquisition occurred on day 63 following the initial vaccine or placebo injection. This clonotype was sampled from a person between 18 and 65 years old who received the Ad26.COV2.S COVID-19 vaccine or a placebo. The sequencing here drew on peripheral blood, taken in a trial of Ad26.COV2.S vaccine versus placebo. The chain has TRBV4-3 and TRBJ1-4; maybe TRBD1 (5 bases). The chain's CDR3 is CASSQETGLANEKLFF. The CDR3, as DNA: TGCGCCAGCAGCCAAGAGACGGGGCTTGCTAATGAAAAACTGTTTTTT.